Listed below are T cell receptor beta chains from one sample, sequenced in a study of shared clonotypes between healthy human individuals. Generated by immunoSEQ multiplex PCR, the TCRdb table keeps only in-frame clones and is missing some. This sample has about 680,000 clones, with about 90% found just once. The source material was naive CD8+ T cells sorted from blood. The source is a man aged 25-45 years in good health. Both conserved end residues are part of each CDR3. Fields, in order: D gene, clone size, V gene, J gene, CDR3 DNA, CDR3 protein. The D gene is left open where the match is weak. Clone sizes are given selectively: once, few, many, or a class where the clone is expanded.

>-|-|TRBV27|TRBJ2-1
TGTGCCAGCTGGGACGGAGGCGTCCATGAGCAGTTCTTC
CASWDGGVHEQFF
>-|-|TRBV21-1|TRBJ2-1
TGTGCCAGCAGCAAAGCGGTAACGGGGAGAAACAATGAGCAGTTCTTC
CASSKAVTGRNNEQFF
>-|-|TRBV2|TRBJ2-7
TGTGCCAGCAGTGTAGTAGGGAGTTCCTACGAGCAGTACTTC
CASSVVGSSYEQYF
>-|-|TRBV29-1|TRBJ1-3
TGCAGCGTGGTCCGGACCGACTCTGGAAACACCATATATTTT
CSVVRTDSGNTIYF
>TRBD1|-|TRBV4-1|TRBJ1-1
TGCGCCAGCAGCCATGGGACAGGGGGCATGAACACTGAAGCTTTCTTT
CASSHGTGGMNTEAFF
>-|-|TRBV28|TRBJ2-3
TGTGCCAGCATCGGACAGCTAAGCACAGATACGCAGTATTTT
CASIGQLSTDTQYF
>TRBD2|-|TRBV4-1|TRBJ2-1
TGCGCCAGCAGCCAAGGCCCACTAGCGGGGGGTGAGCAGTTCTTC
CASSQGPLAGGEQFF
>TRBD2|-|TRBV4-1|TRBJ2-7
TGCGCCAGCAGCCAAGCGGGGCGGGAGTTCTCCTACGAGCAGTACTTC
CASSQAGREFSYEQYF
>-|-|TRBV5-6|TRBJ1-1
TGTGCCAGCAGCCTCAGGGACACTGAAGCTTTCTTT
CASSLRDTEAFF
>-|-|TRBV27|TRBJ1-5
TGTGCCAGCAGTTTGGGGACGCCCAATCAGCCCCAGCATTTT
CASSLGTPNQPQHF
>TRBD1|-|TRBV4-1|TRBJ1-4
TGCGCCAGCAGCCAGGAAGGGGGCACTAATGAAAAACTGTTTTTT
CASSQEGGTNEKLFF
>TRBD1|-|TRBV18|TRBJ2-6
TGTGCCAGCTCGCCCGGCCGACAGGGTGCCACCTCTGGGGCCAACGTCCTGACTTTC
CASSPGRQGATSGANVLTF
>-|once|TRBV7-5|TRBJ2-1
TGTGCCAGAAGCCGGGGACTAGCGGGAGCTAGATCCTACAATGAGCAGTTCTTC
CARSRGLAGARSYNEQFF
>-|once|TRBV27|TRBJ2-7
TGTGCCTCTGGACTGGGAGATTCCGGGGAGCAGTACTTC
CASGLGDSGEQYF
>-|few|TRBV10-1|TRBJ2-7
TGCGCCAGCAGTGAGCGGTCCCGACAGTACGAGCAGTACTTC
CASSERSRQYEQYF
>TRBD1|once|TRBV29-1|TRBJ2-3
TGCAGCGTTGAAGGACAGGGGGCGGCAGATACGCAGTATTTT
CSVEGQGAADTQYF